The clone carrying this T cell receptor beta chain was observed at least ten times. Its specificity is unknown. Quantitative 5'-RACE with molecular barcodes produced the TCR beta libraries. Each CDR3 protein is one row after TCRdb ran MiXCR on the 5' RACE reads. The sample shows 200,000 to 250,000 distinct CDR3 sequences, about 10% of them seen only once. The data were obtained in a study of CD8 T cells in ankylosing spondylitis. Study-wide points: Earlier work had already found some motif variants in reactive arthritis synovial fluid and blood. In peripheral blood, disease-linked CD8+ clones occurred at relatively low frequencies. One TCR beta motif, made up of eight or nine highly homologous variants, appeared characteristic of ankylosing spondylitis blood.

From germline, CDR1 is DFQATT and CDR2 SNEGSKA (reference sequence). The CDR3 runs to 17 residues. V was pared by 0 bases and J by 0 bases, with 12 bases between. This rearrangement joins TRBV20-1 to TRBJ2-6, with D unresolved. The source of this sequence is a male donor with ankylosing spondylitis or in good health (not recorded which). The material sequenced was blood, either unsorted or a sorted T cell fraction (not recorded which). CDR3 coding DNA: TGCAGTGCTAGAGATGGTAGAAAACTCTCTGGGGCCAACGTCCTGACTTTC. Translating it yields CSARDGRKLSGANVLTF.